This TCR beta chain was sequenced during a study of blood T cell repertoires in COVID-19. As handled by the study authors: Estimated nucleated cell counts came from reference gene primer amplification. This table comes from immunoSEQ multiplex PCR, and its TCRdb copy is limited to in-frame clones, with some not included. V, J and clone size are those of that table, while D and trimming were read from the DNA. Among some 94,000 clones, about four fifths were seen once, and the ten largest hold roughly 1.9%. This CDR3 is 14 amino acids long. CDR1 and CDR2 (germline): MNHEY, SMNVEV (reference sequence). V lost 5 bases and J lost 3, with 13 bases in between.

Material for sequencing was peripheral blood. The rearrangement uses TRBV27 and TRBJ1-2; TRBD1 is a possible D gene (5 bases). This sequence originates from a man between 65 and 85 years old with active or convalescent COVID-19. The CDR3 loop reads CASSRQGEDYGYTF. The DNA of the CDR3 is TGTGCCAGCAGTCGGCAGGGTGAGGACTATGGCTACACCTTC.